This T cell receptor beta chain was sequenced during a study of T cell repertoires in cytomegalovirus infection. About the study: CMV infection plus the matching HLA type was flagged by public TCR beta signatures.

Each CDR3 protein is one row after TCRdb ran MiXCR on the reads. The sample lists around 260,000 distinct CDR3 sequences; approximately 8.3% were seen once. Findings and limits, study-wide: HLA-C-restricted CMV-specific TCR beta clonotypes were dominant in the ex vivo response.

There are many counts of this clonotype. Its cognate antigen is unknown. The specimen sequenced was PBMCs. The receptor was derived from a human donor in good health (CMV status not recorded). Some clones in this sample may be carry-over from other donors' samples.

CDR3 in DNA: TGTGCCAGCAGAGGGGGCGCGTATAATTCACCCCTCCACTTT. Translated: CASRGGAYNSPLHF. The genes are TRBV6-2 or TRBV6-3 and TRBJ1-6, with TRBD1 matching 7 bases. Germline CDR1 is MNHEY and CDR2 is SVGEGT. V gave up 6 bases and J gave up 4 bases; unmatched junction bases: 3. This CDR3 contains 14 residues.